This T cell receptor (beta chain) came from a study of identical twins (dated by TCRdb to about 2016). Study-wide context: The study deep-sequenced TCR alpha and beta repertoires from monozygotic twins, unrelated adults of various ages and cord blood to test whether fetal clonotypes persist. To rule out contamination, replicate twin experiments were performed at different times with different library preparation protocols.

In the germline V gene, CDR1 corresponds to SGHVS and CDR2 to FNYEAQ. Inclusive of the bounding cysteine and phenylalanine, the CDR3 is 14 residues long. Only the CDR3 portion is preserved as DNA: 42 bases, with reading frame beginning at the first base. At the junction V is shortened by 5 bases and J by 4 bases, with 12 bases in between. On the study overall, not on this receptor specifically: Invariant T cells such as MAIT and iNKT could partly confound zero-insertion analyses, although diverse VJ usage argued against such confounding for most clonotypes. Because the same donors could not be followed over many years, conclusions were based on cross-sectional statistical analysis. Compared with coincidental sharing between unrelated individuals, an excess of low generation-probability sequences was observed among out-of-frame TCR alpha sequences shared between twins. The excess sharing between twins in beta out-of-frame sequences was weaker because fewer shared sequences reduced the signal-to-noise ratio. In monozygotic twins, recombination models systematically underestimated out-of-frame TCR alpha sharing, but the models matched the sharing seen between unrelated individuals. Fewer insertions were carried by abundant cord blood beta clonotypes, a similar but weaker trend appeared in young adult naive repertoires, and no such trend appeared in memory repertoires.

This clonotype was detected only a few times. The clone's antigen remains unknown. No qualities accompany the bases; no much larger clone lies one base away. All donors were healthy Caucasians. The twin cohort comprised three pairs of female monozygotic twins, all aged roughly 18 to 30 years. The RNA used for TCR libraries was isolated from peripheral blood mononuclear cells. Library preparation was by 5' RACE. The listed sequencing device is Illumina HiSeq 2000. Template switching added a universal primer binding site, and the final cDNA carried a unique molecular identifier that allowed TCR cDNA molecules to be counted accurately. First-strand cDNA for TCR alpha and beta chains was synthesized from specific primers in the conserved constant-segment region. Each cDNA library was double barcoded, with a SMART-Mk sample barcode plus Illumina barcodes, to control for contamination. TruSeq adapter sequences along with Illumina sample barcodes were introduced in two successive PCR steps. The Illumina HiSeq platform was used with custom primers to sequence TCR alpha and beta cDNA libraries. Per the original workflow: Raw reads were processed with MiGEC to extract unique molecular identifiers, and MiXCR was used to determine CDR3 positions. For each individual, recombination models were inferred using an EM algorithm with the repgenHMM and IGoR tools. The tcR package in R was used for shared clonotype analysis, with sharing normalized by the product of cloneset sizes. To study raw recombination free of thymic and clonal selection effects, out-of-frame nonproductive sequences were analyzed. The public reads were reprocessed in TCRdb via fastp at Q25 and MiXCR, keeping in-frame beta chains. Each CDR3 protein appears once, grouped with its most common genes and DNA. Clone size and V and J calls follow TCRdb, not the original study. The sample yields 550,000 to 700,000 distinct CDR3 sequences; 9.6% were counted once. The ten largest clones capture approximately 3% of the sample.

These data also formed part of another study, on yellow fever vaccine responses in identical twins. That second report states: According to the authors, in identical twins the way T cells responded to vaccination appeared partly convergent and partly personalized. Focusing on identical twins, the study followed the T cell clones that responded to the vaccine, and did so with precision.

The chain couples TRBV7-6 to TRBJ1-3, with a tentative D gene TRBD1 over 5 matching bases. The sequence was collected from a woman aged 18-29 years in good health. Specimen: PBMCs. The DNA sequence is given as TGTGCCAGCAGCCCGGGGCCTTCCGGAAACACCATATATTTT. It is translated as CASSPGPSGNTIYF.